The rows below give T cell receptor beta chains drawn from one sample of a study of response to subunit inactivated influenza vaccine. In TCRdb, the RT-PCR reads were re-called with MiXCR into one record per CDR3 protein. The sample comprises more than 700,000 distinct CDR3 sequences, around 20% of which are singletons, and roughly a tenth rests with the top ten. The source was PBMCs from blood, collected around 5 days after vaccination. These TCRs come from a man in his forties or fifties who received an inactivated influenza vaccine. The CDR3 runs from the conserved cysteine through the conserved F or W. The D gene is left open where the match is weak. Clone size is not always given. Where it is, it says once, few, many or a class for expanded clones.

few TRBJ1-5 NA TRBV5-5 CASSSEGPNSNQPQHF
NA TRBJ2-1 TRBD2 TRBV27 CASSFLPSGRVSYEQFF
many TRBJ1-1 NA TRBV12-3/TRBV12-4 CASSLGLGSEAFF
NA TRBJ2-5 NA TRBV29-1 CSVHGKTQYF
few TRBJ2-1 TRBD2 TRBV15 CATSRDPVGLAFDEQFF
few TRBJ2-2 NA TRBV28 CASSLLELNTGELFF
few TRBJ1-1 NA TRBV5-6 CASSSMRREHGTEAFF
NA TRBJ2-7 NA TRBV2 CASSDMYEQYF
few TRBJ2-3 TRBD1 TRBV4-1 CASSPQGQITDTQYF
many TRBJ2-5 NA TRBV12-3/TRBV12-4 CASSKTGTLRETQYF
few TRBJ1-2 TRBD1 TRBV7-2 CASSSPGQGTYGYTF
NA TRBJ2-5 NA TRBV20-1 CSARADSRETQYF
few TRBJ1-5 TRBD1 TRBV12-3/TRBV12-4 CASSLSDRHNQPQHF
NA TRBJ2-7 NA TRBV6-2/TRBV6-3 CASRPITDTYEQYF
many TRBJ2-7 TRBD1 TRBV12-3/TRBV12-4 CASSLGQDPYYEQYF
few TRBJ2-4 TRBD1 TRBV7-2 CASSFPTGAGAKNIQYF
many TRBJ2-3 NA TRBV29-1 CSVEGGTDTQYF
few TRBJ2-7 NA TRBV29-1 CSVADPYEQYF
few TRBJ2-1 TRBD2 TRBV24-1 CATSREGIYNEQFF
NA TRBJ1-4 NA TRBV7-9 CASSWAAHEKLFF
many TRBJ1-1 NA TRBV20-1 CSASLGRNTEAFF
NA TRBJ2-3 TRBD1 TRBV12-3/TRBV12-4 CASRPTGGDTDTQYF
NA TRBJ2-6 NA TRBV29-1 CSARTGKSGANVLTF
many TRBJ2-3 NA TRBV11-1 CASSSQNRAVGPSMGAQYF
NA TRBJ1-2 NA TRBV20-1 CSAPIDLVYGYTF
NA TRBJ2-5 NA TRBV20-1 CSAVLTGLETQYF
many TRBJ1-5 NA TRBV27 CASSSRNQPQHF
few TRBJ1-6 NA TRBV11-2 CASSPGLGSYSPLHF
NA TRBJ2-6 NA TRBV12-3/TRBV12-4 CASSLPQTGANVLTF
NA TRBJ2-2 NA TRBV5-1 CASSPPERGEMAGELFF
NA TRBJ2-1 TRBD2 TRBV5-6 CASSRGGEGLAYNEQFF